The 15 T cell receptor beta chains below all came from one sample that was sequenced in a study of cytomegalovirus exposure and HLA in healthy donors. Amplification used 60 Vbeta primers and 13 Jbeta primers. Method: immunoSEQ multiplex PCR; TCRdb's copy keeps in-frame clones and lacks some. The sample carries around 250,000 clones, around 81% recorded once. The specimen sequenced was PBMCs. The source is a woman in her sixties in good health and CMV-seropositive.

The chain has TRBV18 and TRBJ2-5; D remains ambiguous. V was clipped by 5 bases and J by 3 bases, with 10 bases between them. CDR3 length: 13 residues. Germline V CDR1 and CDR2: KGHSH, LQKENI. The CDR3 coding sequence is TGTGCCAGCTCATCAAACAGTGAAGAGACCCAGTACTTC. Protein sequence: CASSSNSEETQYF.

The chain recombines TRBV4-1 with TRBJ2-7; 7 positions agree with TRBD2. Germline trimming cut 3 bases from V and 3 bases from J; bases unmatched to any gene: 8. There are 15 residues in the CDR3. Germline values: CDR1 MGHRA, CDR2 YSYEKL. DNA for the CDR3: TGCGCCAGCAGCCAGGTACCCAGCGGGGACTACGAGCAGTACTTC. It specifies CASSQVPSGDYEQYF.

J is TRBJ2-7 and V is TRBV25-1; TRBD1 is a possible D gene (6 bases). From germline, CDR1 is MGHDK and CDR2 SYGVNS. V shed 4 bases and J shed 0 bases, with 16 bases lying between them. The CDR3 is made up of 16 amino acids. CDR3: CASSATTTGLSYEQYF. For the CDR3, the DNA is TGTGCCAGCAGTGCTACAACGACAGGCCTCTCCTACGAGCAGTACTTC.

The V call is TRBV19, the J call TRBJ1-1; a weak D match, TRBD1 (6 bases). This CDR3 has 13 amino acids. Germline V gives CDR1 LNHDA, CDR2 SQIVND (reference sequence). Trimming left V 5 bases short and J 5 bases short, with 12 bases between. CDR3 residues: CASSQGSKTEAFF. DNA of the CDR3: TGTGCCAGTAGTCAGGGGTCGAAGACTGAAGCTTTCTTT.

The rearrangement joins TRBV19 to TRBJ1-2, with 7 bases matching TRBD1. V gave up 0 bases and J gave up 0 bases; unmatched junction bases: 4. This CDR3 comprises 16 residues. CDR1 is LNHDA, CDR2 SQIVND, per germline (reference sequence). Here the CDR3 reads CASSIDGTAANYGYTF. CDR3 bases: TGTGCCAGTAGTATAGACGGGACAGCTGCTAACTATGGCTACACCTTC.

The chain links TRBV30 to TRBJ1-1, with 8 bases identical to TRBD1. V lost 0 bases to trimming and J lost 2 bases; unmatched junction nucleotides: 2. Germline values: CDR1 GTSNPN, CDR2 SVGIG (reference sequence). This CDR3 comprises 14 residues. CDR3 loop: CAWSVAGGNTEAFF. CDR3 sequence (DNA): TGTGCCTGGAGTGTAGCAGGGGGCAACACTGAAGCTTTCTTT.

The chain is built from TRBV18 and TRBJ1-1, with TRBD1 matching over 10 bases. With V trimmed by 3 bases and J by 4 bases, 2 bases remained unmatched. Germline V gene sequence: CDR1 KGHSH, CDR2 LQKENI. The CDR3 contains 14 residues. This CDR3 is CASSPRDRGTEAFF. CDR3 nucleotides: TGTGCCAGCTCACCGCGGGACAGGGGCACTGAAGCTTTCTTT.

The chain employs TRBV7-6 and TRBJ2-7; 9 nucleotides match TRBD1. Unmatched junction bases numbered 10, after V lost 5 bases and J lost 2 bases. CDR3 length: 16 amino acids. Looked up from germline, CDR1 is SGHVS and CDR2 is FNYEAQ. CDR3 protein: CASSPDGDRDAYEQYF. In DNA form, the CDR3 reads TGTGCCAGCAGCCCCGATGGGGACAGGGATGCCTACGAGCAGTACTTC.

This clone was counted a few times. The V gene is TRBV18, the J gene TRBJ1-1; TRBD1 agrees at 9 bases. The CDR3 covers 15 residues. Trimming removed 3 bases from V and 7 bases from J; junction bases left unmatched: 9. Germline CDR1 KGHSH, CDR2 LQKENI. DNA for the CDR3: TGTGCCAGCTCACCCCCCAGGACAGGGGAGAATGAAGCTTTCTTT. Protein product: CASSPPRTGENEAFF. The full variable domain, in which reference TRBV18 and TRBJ1-1 provide the parts outside the CDR3, is NAGVMQNPRHLVRRRGQEARLRCSPMKGHSHVYWYRQLPEEGLKFMVYLQKENIIDESGMPKERFSAEFPKEGPSILRIQQVVRGDSAAYFCASSPPRTGENEAFFGQGTRLTVV.

The rearrangement links TRBV2 to TRBJ2-3; D is uncertain. The germline V gene encodes CDR1 SNHLY and CDR2 FYNNEI. The V gene lost 1 base and the J gene lost 3 bases, with 8 bases spanning the gap. The CDR3 is made up of 14 amino acids. Here the CDR3 DNA reads TGTGCCAGCAGTGAAGTGCGGCGTACAGATACGCAGTATTTT. The encoded protein is CASSEVRRTDTQYF.

V usage is TRBV29-1 and J usage is TRBJ1-5, with D maybe TRBD1 (6 bases). The CDR3 has 16 amino acids. The germline gives CDR1 SQVTM, CDR2 ANQGSEA. Deletions cut 2 bases from V and 4 bases from J, with 18 bases between. CDR3 loop: CSVESPPRGANQPQHF. The CDR3 DNA follows: TGCAGCGTTGAATCCCCCCCCCGGGGGGCTAATCAGCCCCAGCATTTT.

As concerns this clone: Compared with germline, one end of the junction differs, possibly owing to a read error. This chain links TRBV5-1 with TRBJ2-2, with D tentatively TRBD2 (5 bases). The CDR3 is 13 amino acids. Germline CDR1 SGHRS, CDR2 YFSETQ. The CDR3 DNA is TGCGCCAGCAGCTTGGCTCACACCGGGGAGCCGTTTTTT. Translated, it gives CASSLAHTGEPFF. Using reference TRBV5-1 and TRBJ2-2 for the parts outside the CDR3, the full variable domain is KAGVTQTPRYLIKTRGQQVTLSCSPISGHRSVSWYQQTPGQGLQFLFEYFSETQRNKGNFPGRFSGRQFSNSRSEMNVSTLELGDSALYLCASSLAHTGEPFFGEGSRLTVL.

The chain combines TRBV19 with TRBJ1-2; D perhaps matches TRBD1 (6 bases). The CDR3 sequence is 16 residues long. Trimming removed 5 bases from V and 3 bases from J, with 19 bases in between. In germline, CDR1 is LNHDA, CDR2 SQIVND (reference sequence). CDR3 amino acids: CASSSYPRDTYYGYTF. In DNA, the CDR3 is TGTGCCAGTAGTTCCTATCCCCGGGACACCTACTATGGCTACACCTTC.

A few counts support this clone. J is TRBJ1-4 and V is TRBV5-1; 9 nucleotides agree with TRBD1. The CDR3 length is 14 residues. The germline gives CDR1 SGHRS, CDR2 YFSETQ. Trimming removed 5 bases from V and 8 bases from J; junction bases left unmatched: 7. CDR3 bases: TGCGCCAGCAGTTCCGGGACAGGGAGGGAAAAACTGTTTTTT. It is translated as CASSSGTGREKLFF. The full variable domain, rest sourced from reference TRBV5-1 and TRBJ1-4, is KAGVTQTPRYLIKTRGQQVTLSCSPISGHRSVSWYQQTPGQGLQFLFEYFSETQRNKGNFPGRFSGRQFSNSRSEMNVSTLELGDSALYLCASSSGTGREKLFFGSGTQLSVL.

This rearrangement joins TRBV4-1 to TRBJ1-5; 7 nucleotides align to TRBD1. The CDR3 contains 16 residues. The V gene's germline CDR1 is MGHRA and CDR2 YSYEKL. Losses at the gene ends were 2 bases for V and 4 bases for J; bases not matched to a gene: 8. CDR3 coding DNA: TGCGCCAGCAGCCAATCTCCCGACAGGGCAAATCAGCCCCAGCATTTT. Translating it yields CASSQSPDRANQPQHF.